This T cell receptor beta chain was recovered during a study of Graves' ophthalmopathy and Graves' hyperthyroidism. Trimming stripped 1 base from V and 0 bases from J, with 14 bases between. The CDR3 has 16 amino acids. Germline CDR1 SGDLS, CDR2 YYNGEE. As the template, RNA transcripts were used to amplify TCR beta CDR3 regions. A first-round RT-PCR used HTBI primers, followed by a second-round multiplex PCR. TCRdb reprocessed the multiplex PCR reads with MiXCR, giving one entry per CDR3 protein. The table lists hundreds of thousands of distinct CDR3 sequences, around 21% of them singletons. This clonotype has more than one count but fewer than ten.

The sequence came from a woman between 18 and 29 years old with stable Graves' hyperthyroidism. The J gene is TRBJ2-7, the V gene TRBV9; D call uncertain. The sample was peripheral blood. The DNA for the CDR3 is TGTGCCAGCAGCGTAAATGAGAACCCTAGCTCCTACGAGCAGTACTTC. It specifies CASSVNENPSSYEQYF.